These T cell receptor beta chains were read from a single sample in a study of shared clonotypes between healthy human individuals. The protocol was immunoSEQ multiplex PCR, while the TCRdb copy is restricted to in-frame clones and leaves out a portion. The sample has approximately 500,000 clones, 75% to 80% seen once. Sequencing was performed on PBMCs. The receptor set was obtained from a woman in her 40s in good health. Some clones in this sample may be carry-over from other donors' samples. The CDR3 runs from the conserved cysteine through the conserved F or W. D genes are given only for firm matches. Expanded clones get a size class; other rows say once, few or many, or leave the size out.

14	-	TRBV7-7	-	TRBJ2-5	CASSLGVGVRTQYF	TGTGCCAGCAGCTTAGGTGTGGGGGTCCGGACCCAGTACTTC
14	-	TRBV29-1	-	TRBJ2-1	CSVEDPSSYNEQFF	TGCAGCGTTGAAGATCCCAGCTCCTACAATGAGCAGTTCTTC
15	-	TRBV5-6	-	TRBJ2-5	CASSVRTVYQETQYF	TGTGCCAGCAGCGTAAGGACAGTGTACCAAGAGACCCAGTACTTC
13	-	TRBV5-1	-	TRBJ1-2	CASSLQGNYGYTF	TGCGCCAGCAGCTTGCAGGGTAACTATGGCTACACCTTC
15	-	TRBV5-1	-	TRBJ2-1	CASGGVVSSYNEQFF	TGCGCCAGCGGTGGGGTGGTGAGCTCCTACAATGAGCAGTTCTTC
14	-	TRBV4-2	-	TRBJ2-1	CASSQETEGNEQFF	TGTGCCAGCAGCCAAGAAACAGAAGGCAATGAGCAGTTCTTC
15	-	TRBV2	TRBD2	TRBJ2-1	CASQGRLAGVNEQFF	TGTGCCTCTCAAGGGCGGCTAGCGGGAGTAAATGAGCAGTTCTTC
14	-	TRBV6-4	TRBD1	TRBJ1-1	CASRETGRDTEAFF	TGTGCCAGCAGAGAGACAGGGCGGGACACTGAAGCTTTCTTT
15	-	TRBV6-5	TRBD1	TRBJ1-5	CASRPGQGVSQPQHF	TGTGCCAGCAGACCCGGACAGGGGGTCTCTCAGCCCCAGCATTTT
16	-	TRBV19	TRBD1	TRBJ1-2	CASSVLPGQGANGYTF	TGTGCCAGTAGTGTTCTCCCGGGACAGGGGGCCAATGGCTACACCTTC
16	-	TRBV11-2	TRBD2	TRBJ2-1	CASSSTSGSSYNEQFF	TGTGCCAGCAGCTCGACTAGCGGAAGCTCCTACAATGAGCAGTTCTTC
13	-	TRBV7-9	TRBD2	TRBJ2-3	CASSYTSGDTQYF	TGTGCCAGCAGCTATACTAGCGGGGATACGCAGTATTTT
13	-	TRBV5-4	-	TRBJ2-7	CASSTGTSYEQYF	TGTGCCAGCAGCACTGGGACTTCCTACGAGCAGTACTTC
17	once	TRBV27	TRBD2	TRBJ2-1	CASSPRASGSGRNEQFF	TGTGCCAGCAGTCCGCGGGCTAGCGGGAGTGGTAGGAATGAGCAGTTCTTC
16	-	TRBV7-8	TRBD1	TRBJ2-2	CASSSTGFASTGELFF	TGTGCCAGCAGCTCGACAGGGTTTGCATCCACCGGGGAGCTGTTTTTT
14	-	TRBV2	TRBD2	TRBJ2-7	CASSAGTTPYEQYF	TGTGCCAGCAGTGCGGGGACTACCCCCTACGAGCAGTACTTC
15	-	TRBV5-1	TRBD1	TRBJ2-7	CASSLRTGASYEQYF	TGCGCCAGCAGCTTGCGGACAGGGGCATCCTACGAGCAGTACTTC